This T cell receptor beta chain was sequenced during a study of cytomegalovirus exposure and HLA in healthy donors. Trimming pared 3 bases from V and 4 bases from J, leaving 16 bases between. This CDR3 spans 16 amino acids. Germline CDR1 and CDR2: SGHVS and FQNEAQ. These donors, healthy bone marrow donors, were studied. Study-wide results and limits: Later on, analysis showed that most CMV-associated TCR beta chains appeared to be HLA-restricted. As was reported, the HLA-A and HLA-B alleles of most subjects were accurately predicted from TCR beta sequences. V- and J-gene trimming of TCR beta was linked (in a later analysis) to a missense DCLRE1C variant.

In the case of this clone: Its cognate antigen is unknown.

Use of 60 Vbeta and 13 Jbeta primers characterized the PCR. Clones were sequenced by immunoSEQ multiplex PCR, and TCRdb holds only the in-frame ones, with some missing. The data contain under 150,000 clones, about 79% of them singletons. This TCR was recovered from a male donor in good health and CMV-seronegative. The chain employs TRBV7-8 and TRBJ1-5; D is uncertain. Sequenced input: PBMCs. The CDR3 sequence: CASSFRGGWSNQPQHF. Written as DNA, the CDR3 is TGTGCCAGCAGCTTTAGAGGTGGTTGGTCGAATCAGCCCCAGCATTTT.